Listed below are T cell receptor beta chains from one sample, sequenced in a study of TIL therapy for anti-PD-1-resistant metastatic lung cancer. Data came from immunoSEQ multiplex PCR; TCRdb stores just in-frame clones and leaves some out. The sample holds tens of thousands of clones, roughly 78% seen once. Here the sequenced sample was blood, taken at baseline. Receptors were obtained from a man in his 70s with non-small cell lung cancer. The CDR3 runs from the conserved cysteine through the conserved F or W. The D gene is left open where the match is weak. Clone size is given for some rows only: seen once, a few or many times, or a class if the clone is expanded.

-	TRBV14	TRBJ2-5	15	TRBD2	CASSRRTSGEETQYF	TGTGCCAGCAGCCGTAGGACTAGCGGAGAAGAGACCCAGTACTTC
-	TRBV5-4	TRBJ2-1	15	-	CASSIGTRSYNEQFF	TGTGCCAGCAGCATCGGGACCCGATCCTACAATGAGCAGTTCTTC
few	TRBV5-4	TRBJ2-7	15	TRBD2	CASSLGSSGSYEQYF	TGTGCCAGCAGCTTAGGGTCTAGCGGCTCCTACGAGCAGTACTTC
-	TRBV5-6	TRBJ2-1	18	TRBD2	CASSDYQGFQLAGNEQFF	TGTGCCAGCAGCGACTATCAGGGGTTCCAACTAGCGGGCAATGAGCAGTTCTTC
-	TRBV30	TRBJ2-5	12	-	CAWRQKGETQYF	TGTGCCTGGAGACAAAAGGGAGAGACCCAGTACTTC
-	TRBV9	TRBJ2-1	14	-	CASSVSGRVNEQFF	TGTGCCAGCAGCGTATCGGGCAGGGTCAATGAGCAGTTCTTC
-	TRBV5-4	TRBJ2-7	15	TRBD2	CASRIMEREHLEQYF	TGTGCCAGCAGGATTATGGAGCGGGAGCATCTCGAGCAGTACTTC
-	TRBV5-6	TRBJ2-7	17	TRBD2	CASSWTLAGDNGYEQYF	TGTGCCAGCAGCTGGACCCTAGCGGGAGATAATGGCTACGAGCAGTACTTC
-	TRBV11-2	TRBJ2-3	12	-	CASSPFPDTQYF	TGTGCCAGCAGCCCCTTCCCAGATACGCAGTATTTT
-	TRBV5-6	TRBJ2-1	14	-	CASSLLFVMNEQFF	TGTGCCAGCAGCTTGCTTTTCGTGATGAATGAGCAGTTCTTC
-	TRBV4-1	TRBJ2-7	20	TRBD2	CASSQAGDILAGGQFYEQYF	TGCGCCAGCAGCCAAGCCGGAGACATCCTAGCGGGAGGACAGTTTTACGAGCAGTACTTC
few	TRBV27	TRBJ2-2	14	TRBD2	CASSLGLAGGELFF	TGTGCCAGCAGTTTGGGACTAGCTGGCGGGGAGCTGTTTTTT
-	TRBV4-2	TRBJ2-7	16	-	CASSQASSVSTYEQYF	TGTGCCAGCAGCCAAGCGTCTAGCGTCAGTACCTACGAGCAGTACTTC